The 24 T cell receptor beta chains below come from one sample, sequenced in a study of blood T cell repertoires in COVID-19. Profiled with immunoSEQ multiplex PCR; TCRdb holds only in-frame clones, not every one. The data contain 20,000 to 25,000 clones, about 90% of them singletons. Sequenced material: peripheral blood. The source is a man in his 70s with acute or convalescent COVID-19.

This sequence joins TRBV2 and TRBJ1-1; TRBD1 aligns across 10 bases. The V segment lost 2 bases and the J segment 4 bases; nucleotides outside the gene matches: 10. Germline CDR1 is SNHLY and CDR2 is FYNNEI. The CDR3 runs to 17 residues. The DNA of the CDR3 is TGTGCCAGCAGTGAACGACGACAGGGGGCAGGGGGCACTGAAGCTTTCTTT. Protein product: CASSERRQGAGGTEAFF.

V is TRBV19 and J is TRBJ1-1; 7 positions match TRBD1. The germline V gene has CDR1 LNHDA and CDR2 SQIVND (reference sequence). This CDR3 spans 15 amino acids. After removal of 8 bases from V and 2 bases from J, the junction contained 11 bases not matched to a gene. CDR3 bases: TGTGCCAGTCAATCGAGGGGGCTGATAAACACTGAAGCTTTCTTT. Its translation is CASQSRGLINTEAFF.

This rearrangement joins TRBV4-1 to TRBJ2-3; D is possibly TRBD2 (6 bases). Germline V gives CDR1 MGHRA, CDR2 YSYEKL. The CDR3 contains 14 residues. The V end was cut by 6 bases, the J end by 1 base, with 11 bases between. The CDR3 nucleotides read TGCGCCAGCAGGCCCGGCGGGGGCACAGATACGCAGTATTTT. Translated, it gives CASRPGGGTDTQYF.

The chain has TRBV5-1 and TRBJ2-3; D is unclear. The V and J ends lost 0 bases and 1 base respectively, with 12 bases between them. CDR3 length equals 16 residues. Germline V gene sequence: CDR1 SGHRS, CDR2 YFSETQ. CDR3 residues: CASSLAYVAGTDTQYF. CDR3 coding DNA: TGCGCCAGCAGCTTGGCCTACGTTGCTGGCACAGATACGCAGTATTTT. Using reference TRBV5-1 and TRBJ2-3 for the parts outside the CDR3, the full variable domain is KAGVTQTPRYLIKTRGQQVTLSCSPISGHRSVSWYQQTPGQGLQFLFEYFSETQRNKGNFPGRFSGRQFSNSRSEMNVSTLELGDSALYLCASSLAYVAGTDTQYFGPGTRLTVL.

The rearrangement links TRBV11-2 to TRBJ1-1, with TRBD1 matching 9 bases. V trimming: 4 bases; J trimming: 4 bases; junction bases outside the gene matches: 7. Per the germline V gene, CDR1 is SGHAT and CDR2 is FQNNGV. This CDR3 region has 15 residues. CDR3 residues: CASSSYRGPGTEAFF. DNA for the CDR3: TGTGCCAGCAGCTCCTACAGGGGGCCGGGCACTGAAGCTTTCTTT. The variable domain in full, completed from reference TRBV11-2 and TRBJ1-1, reads EAGVAQSPRYKIIEKRQSVAFWCNPISGHATLYWYQQILGQGPKLLIQFQNNGVVDDSQLPKDRFSAERLKGVDSTLKIQPAKLEDSAVYLCASSSYRGPGTEAFFGQGTRLTVV.

This chain connects TRBV6-1 to TRBJ2-3; the match to TRBD1 covers 8 bases. The CDR3 has 16 residues. Trimming cost V 0 bases and J 1 base; bases outside gene matches: 3. In germline, CDR1 is MNHNS, CDR2 SASEGT. The CDR3 DNA reads as TGTGCCAGCAGTGAAGCGACGGGACAGGGCACAGATACGCAGTATTTT. Its translation is CASSEATGQGTDTQYF.

The chain joins TRBV20-1 to TRBJ2-5; D unclear. Germline V CDR1 and CDR2: DFQATT, SNEGSKA (reference sequence). The germline V and J ends were trimmed by 3 bases and 3 bases, with 5 bases remaining between them. CDR3 length: 11 amino acids. In DNA, the CDR3 is TGCAGTGCTAGTATCGAAGAGACCCAGTACTTC. Translated: CSASIEETQYF.

On this clone itself: One end of the junction does not line up with germline, which may come from a read error. The chain uses TRBV15 and TRBJ2-5; unclear D gene. Per the germline V gene, CDR1 is LNHNV and CDR2 is YYDKDF (reference sequence). CDR3 size: 14 residues. The CDR3 protein is CATSRGTKQEPQYF. CDR3 nucleotides: TGTGCCACCAGCAGAGGAACTAAACAAGAGCCCCAGTACTTC.

The genes are TRBV5-1 and TRBJ2-1; 9 bases fit TRBD2. The CDR3 runs to 15 residues. The germline gives CDR1 SGHRS, CDR2 YFSETQ. V was pared by 4 bases and J by 6 bases, with 8 bases of the junction left unmatched. In nucleotides, the CDR3 is TGCGCCAGCAGCCCCCAGGTAGCGGGAGTCAATGAGCAGTTCTTC. Translating gives CASSPQVAGVNEQFF.

This chain joins TRBV11-2 and TRBJ1-4, with a possible D match to TRBD1 (6 bases). The CDR3 loop spans 15 amino acids. V shed 2 bases and J shed 7 bases, with 14 bases lying between them. Germline CDR1 and CDR2: SGHAT and FQNNGV. The CDR3 coding sequence is TGTGCCAGCAGCTTATCCACAGGGTATAGTGAAAAACTGTTTTTT. It encodes CASSLSTGYSEKLFF.

V usage is TRBV15 and J usage is TRBJ1-1; possibly TRBD1 for D (5 bases). The germline gives CDR1 LNHNV, CDR2 YYDKDF (reference sequence). This CDR3 has 17 residues. V was shortened by 0 bases and J by 1 base, with 15 bases between the two germline ends. The CDR3 sequence is CATSRDGGALRNTEAFF. The CDR3 DNA sequence: TGTGCCACCAGCAGAGATGGAGGGGCGTTGAGGAACACTGAAGCTTTCTTT.

The chain has TRBV7-6 and TRBJ1-2; 8 bases align to TRBD1. This CDR3 contains 15 residues. The germline gives CDR1 SGHVS, CDR2 FNYEAQ. Germline trimming cut 1 base from V and 4 bases from J; bases unmatched to any gene: 5. CDR3 protein: CASSLGQGNGYGYTF. As DNA, the CDR3 is TGTGCCAGCAGCTTAGGACAGGGGAATGGCTATGGCTACACCTTC.

V is TRBV6-2 or TRBV6-3 and J is TRBJ2-7, with TRBD1 identical over 9 bases. V was pared by 4 bases and J by 7 bases, with 8 bases of the junction left unmatched. Germline assignment: CDR1 MNHEY and CDR2 SVGEGT. The CDR3 runs 14 residues. Here the CDR3 reads CASSSHPTGGEQYF. In DNA form, the CDR3 reads TGTGCCAGCAGTTCCCACCCGACAGGGGGGGAGCAGTACTTC.

The V gene is TRBV2, the J gene TRBJ1-1; the D gene is possibly TRBD1 (6 bases). The V end was cut by 6 bases, the J end by 0 bases, with 11 bases between. This CDR3 has 14 amino acids. The V gene's germline CDR1 is SNHLY and CDR2 FYNNEI. In DNA form, the CDR3 reads TGTGCCAGCAGCATTGACAGGCTGAACACTGAAGCTTTCTTT. It translates to CASSIDRLNTEAFF.

The gene calls are TRBV29-1 and TRBJ2-3; D may be TRBD1 (6 bases). Trimming pared 5 bases from V and 0 bases from J, leaving 12 bases between. The CDR3 contains 14 residues. CDR1 and CDR2 (germline): SQVTM, ANQGSEA. CDR3 coding DNA: TGCAGCGTTACCAGGGGCGGTAGCACAGATACGCAGTATTTT. Translating it yields CSVTRGGSTDTQYF.

The gene calls are TRBV15 and TRBJ1-6; 9 nucleotides line up with TRBD1. CDR3 length: 17 amino acids. V dropped 0 bases and J dropped 6; count of bases not matched to a gene: 6. Germline-derived CDR1 and CDR2 are LNHNV and YYDKDF (reference sequence). CDR3: CATSRDRGQGGNSPLHF. Here the CDR3 DNA reads TGTGCCACCAGCAGAGATCGGGGACAGGGAGGTAATTCACCCCTCCACTTT.

The chain employs TRBV6-5 and TRBJ1-3; 8 bases align to TRBD1. Germline assignment: CDR1 MNHEY and CDR2 SVGAGI. The CDR3 is made up of 15 amino acids. V gave up 4 bases and J gave up 8 bases; unmatched junction bases: 10. CDR3 sequence (DNA): TGTGCCAGCAGTTTTAGAGGACAGGGTTGGGACACCATATATTTT. Its protein product is CASSFRGQGWDTIYF.

This clone appeared a single time. For the CDR3, the DNA is TGTGCCAGCAGCTTGGACTGGCGGACTGAAGCTTTCTTT. It specifies CASSLDWRTEAFF. V and J are TRBV5-5 and TRBJ1-1, with D uncertain. Trimming pared 0 bases from V and 5 bases from J, leaving 8 bases between. This CDR3 has 13 amino acids. Germline CDR1 SGHKS, CDR2 YYEKEE (reference sequence).

This clone was counted a few times. This chain connects TRBV19 to TRBJ2-1; the D gene is possibly TRBD2 (5 bases). The CDR3 extends over 16 amino acids. Trimming pared 5 bases from V and 0 bases from J, leaving 14 bases between. In germline, CDR1 is LNHDA, CDR2 SQIVND (reference sequence). The CDR3 sequence is CASSRRSGSSYNEQFF. CDR3 in DNA: TGTGCCAGTAGTCGCCGTAGTGGGAGCTCCTACAATGAGCAGTTCTTC.

The CDR3 protein is CASSPEGQSSGNTIYF. CDR3 nucleotide sequence: TGTGCCAGCAGCCCAGAAGGACAGAGCTCTGGAAACACCATATATTTT. The chain combines TRBV7-8 with TRBJ1-3; perhaps TRBD1 as D (6 bases). Germline lookup yields CDR1 SGHVS and CDR2 FQNEAQ. The ends were cut back, 5 bases at V and 0 bases at J, with 14 bases in the middle. This CDR3 is 16 amino acids long.

The V gene is TRBV5-6, the J gene TRBJ1-2; a weak D match, TRBD1 (5 bases). Trimming left V 3 bases short and J 4 bases short, with 13 bases between. The CDR3 contains 14 residues. Germline V gene data show CDR1 as SGHDT and CDR2 as YYEEEE. The CDR3: CASSSNIDSYGYTF. The CDR3 DNA follows: TGTGCCAGCAGCTCGAACATAGACAGCTATGGCTACACCTTC.

The chain recombines TRBV9 with TRBJ2-1; the D gene is possibly TRBD2 (5 bases). Germline V lookup: CDR1 SGDLS, CDR2 YYNGEE. V lost 1 base, J lost 5 bases, and 13 bases lay in between. The CDR3 loop spans 15 amino acids. The CDR3: CASSVRAAVNNEQFF. The CDR3 bases are TGTGCCAGCAGCGTACGAGCAGCGGTGAACAATGAGCAGTTCTTC.

V is TRBV7-2 and J is TRBJ2-5; 8 bases match TRBD2. V was clipped by 1 base and J by 5 bases; unmatched bases: 0. Germline V gene sequence: CDR1 SGHTA, CDR2 FQGNSA. This CDR3 contains 13 residues. The CDR3 spells CASSLERGETQYF. For the CDR3, the DNA is TGTGCCAGCAGCTTAGAGCGGGGGGAGACCCAGTACTTC.

The chain couples TRBV5-6 to TRBJ2-2; 10 nucleotides match TRBD2. Losses at the gene ends were 2 bases for V and 6 bases for J; bases not matched to a gene: 1. The V gene's germline CDR1 is SGHDT and CDR2 YYEEEE. The CDR3 consists of 14 residues. As DNA, the CDR3 is TGTGCCAGCAGCTTCCTAGCGGGAGCCGGGGAGCTGTTTTTT. This translates into CASSFLAGAGELFF. Full variable domain (remainder filled in from reference TRBV5-6 and TRBJ2-2): DAGVTQSPTHLIKTRGQQVTLRCSPKSGHDTVSWYQQALGQGPQFIFQYYEEEERQRGNFPDRFSGHQFPNYSSELNVNALLLGDSALYLCASSFLAGAGELFFGEGSRLTVL.